Listed here are 10 T cell receptor beta chains from one sample, sequenced in a study of T cell clones after liver transplantation. Repertoires were generated with immunoSEQ multiplex PCR, while TCRdb's copy carries only in-frame clones and drops some. The data contain around 97,000 clones, about 86% of them seen just once; the ten biggest clones take up approximately 2.8%. The sequencing here drew on CD4+ T cells from blood, taken around 49 months after liver transplant. The receptor set was obtained from a human patient who received a liver transplant. Some T cells may have originated in the graft donor.

The chain couples TRBV7-2 to TRBJ2-3; the D gene is possibly TRBD1 (6 bases). Germline loops: CDR1 SGHTA, CDR2 FQGNSA. The V end was cut by 5 bases, the J end by 7 bases, with 19 bases between. This CDR3 comprises 15 residues. The CDR3 DNA reads as TGTGCCAGCAGCCTAATAGGGGGTTTTGTGAATACGCAGTATTTT. Its protein product is CASSLIGGFVNTQYF.

The chain couples TRBV5-1 to TRBJ1-1; TRBD1 aligns across 7 bases. CDR1 SGHRS and CDR2 YFSETQ come from the germline V gene. The CDR3 runs to 16 residues. The V segment lost 4 bases and the J segment 1 base; nucleotides outside the gene matches: 10. CDR3 sequence (DNA): TGCGCCAGCAGCCCAGGGACAGTTTTAAAGAACACTGAAGCTTTCTTT. Its protein is CASSPGTVLKNTEAFF.

J is TRBJ1-3 and V is TRBV5-4, with 12 bases fitting TRBD1. Germline lookup yields CDR1 SGHNT and CDR2 YYREEE (reference sequence). V was pared by 2 bases and J by 2 bases, with 2 bases of the junction left unmatched. CDR3 length: 16 residues. The chain's CDR3 is CASSLGTGGPGNTIYF. For the CDR3, the DNA is TGTGCCAGCAGCTTAGGGACAGGGGGCCCTGGAAACACCATATATTTT.

This sequence joins TRBV13 and TRBJ2-1; the D is unclear. V was cut by 1 base and J by 8 bases, with 18 bases left in between. This CDR3 has 16 amino acids. The germline CDR1 and CDR2 sequences are PRHDT and FYEKMQ (reference sequence). CDR3 sequence (DNA): TGTGCCAGCAGCTTAGAGCACCCGAAGGGATATTATGAGCAGTTCTTC. Translated: CASSLEHPKGYYEQFF.

This clone was seen a single time. Here the CDR3 reads CASSLGSNTEAFF. The CDR3 nucleotides are TGTGCCAGCTCCCTGGGGTCGAACACTGAAGCTTTCTTT. This chain uses TRBV18 with TRBJ1-1; the D is unclear. V was clipped by 6 bases and J by 1 base, with 9 bases between them. CDR1 and CDR2 from the germline V gene are KGHSH and LQKENI. The CDR3 sequence is 13 residues long.

J is TRBJ1-4 and V is TRBV7-2, with TRBD1 matching 8 bases. The J segment lost 0 bases and the V segment lost 5 bases, leaving 8 bases of the junction unmatched. This CDR3 is built from 17 residues. Germline V gene data show CDR1 as SGHTA and CDR2 as FQGNSA. DNA for the CDR3: TGTGCCAGCAGCCGCAGGCAGGGGGCCGCAACTAATGAAAAACTGTTTTTT. Its protein is CASSRRQGAATNEKLFF. The whole variable domain, filled in from reference TRBV7-2 and TRBJ1-4, reads GAGVSQSPSNKVTEKGKDVELRCDPISGHTALYWYRQSLGQGLEFLIYFQGNSAPDKSGLPSDRFSAERTGGSVSTLTIQRTQQEDSAVYLCASSRRQGAATNEKLFFGSGTQLSVL.

This clone was picked up one time. The sample has other DNA sequences that encode this CDR3 too. The chain uses TRBV4-2 and TRBJ2-7, with D uncertain. With 0 bases removed from V and 0 bases from J, the gap between germline ends came to 6 bases. CDR3 size: 14 residues. From germline, CDR1 is LGHNA and CDR2 YNFKEQ. The CDR3 coding sequence is TGTGCCAGCAGCCAAGATAGGGTCTCCTACGAGCAGTACTTC. This codes for CASSQDRVSYEQYF.

This chain links TRBV7-2 with TRBJ2-5; the match to TRBD2 covers 8 bases. The CDR3 runs 13 residues. Germline CDR1 SGHTA, CDR2 FQGNSA. Unmatched junction bases numbered 2, after V lost 5 bases and J lost 3 bases. Written as DNA, the CDR3 is TGTGCCAGCAGCCCCGGGGGGGAAGAGACCCAGTACTTC. Translated, it gives CASSPGGEETQYF.

J is TRBJ2-5 and V is TRBV11-2; D is ambiguous. The CDR3 consists of 18 residues. V lost 1 base, J lost 1 base, and 19 bases lay in between. The germline gives CDR1 SGHAT, CDR2 FQNNGV. The CDR3 DNA sequence: TGTGCCAGCAGCTTAGGCCGGGTCGCAAACTCTTTCCAAGAGACCCAGTACTTC. Its translation: CASSLGRVANSFQETQYF.

This chain connects TRBV28 to TRBJ2-7; no clear D gene. This CDR3 is built from 15 residues. Germline V gene lookup returns CDR1 MDHEN and CDR2 SYDVKM. V lost 3 bases, J lost 3 bases, and 15 bases lay in between. CDR3 in DNA: TGTGCCAGCAGTTTTGGCGGTACCCAAATCTACGAGCAGTACTTC. It yields the protein CASSFGGTQIYEQYF.